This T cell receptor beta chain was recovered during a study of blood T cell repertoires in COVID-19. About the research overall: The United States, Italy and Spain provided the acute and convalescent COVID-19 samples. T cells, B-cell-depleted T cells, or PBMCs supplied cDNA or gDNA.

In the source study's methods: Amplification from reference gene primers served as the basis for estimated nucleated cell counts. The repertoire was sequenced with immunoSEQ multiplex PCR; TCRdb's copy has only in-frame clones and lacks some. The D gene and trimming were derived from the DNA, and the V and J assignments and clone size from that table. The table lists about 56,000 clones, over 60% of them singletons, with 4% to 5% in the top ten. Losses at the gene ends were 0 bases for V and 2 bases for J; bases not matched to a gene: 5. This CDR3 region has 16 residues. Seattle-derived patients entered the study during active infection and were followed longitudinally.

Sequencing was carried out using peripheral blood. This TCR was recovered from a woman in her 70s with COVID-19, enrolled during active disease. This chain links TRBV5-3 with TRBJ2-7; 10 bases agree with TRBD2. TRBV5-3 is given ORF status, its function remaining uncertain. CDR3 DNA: TGTGCCAGAAGCTTGGCTACTAGCGGGGCCCCCTACGAGCAGTACTTC. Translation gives CARSLATSGAPYEQYF.